These 24 T cell receptor beta chains were sequenced from one sample in a study of post-analysis software for immune sequencing data. Overall study results and limits: Roughly 5 TRBV segments occurring more often in patients than controls included TRBV5-6, TRBV5-1 and TRBV20-1.

Every TCR beta cDNA library bore unique molecular identifiers. TCRdb re-derived calls from the PCR reads in MiXCR, one entry per CDR3 protein. The sample includes about 430,000 distinct CDR3 sequences, 30% to 40% seen only once; the top ten take 7.5% to 8.5%. These receptors are not linked to any known antigen. Material: blood. Receptors originate from a girl aged 2-15 years with multiple sclerosis.

This clonotype showed up many times. The V call is TRBV27, the J call TRBJ2-7, with 12 bases identical to TRBD2. The ends lost 2 bases at V and 2 bases at J; junction bases unmatched: 1. The length of the CDR3 is 15 residues. Germline V gene data show CDR1 as MNHEY and CDR2 as SMNVEV (reference sequence). In DNA form, the CDR3 reads TGTGCCAGCAGTTTACTAGCGGGAGGGCCCTACGAGCAGTACTTC. Protein: CASSLLAGGPYEQYF.

The chain couples TRBV5-6 to TRBJ2-5; a possible D gene is TRBD2 (6 bases). CDR3 length equals 16 residues. Germline V gene data show CDR1 as SGHDT and CDR2 as YYEEEE. The V and J ends lost 0 bases and 7 bases respectively, with 19 bases between them. The CDR3 nucleotides read TGTGCCAGCAGCTTGGGGGTGAAGCGCGGGAAGGCGACCCAGTACTTC. It is translated as CASSLGVKRGKATQYF.

CDR3 DNA: TGCGCCAGCAGCCAAGGACAACAGCCGCCTAATGAAAAACTGTTTTTT. This encodes CASSQGQQPPNEKLFF. The chain couples TRBV4-3 to TRBJ1-4; D remains ambiguous. V lost 1 base to trimming and J lost 3 bases, with 12 bases between them. The CDR3 contains 16 residues. Germline V gene sequence: CDR1 LGHNA, CDR2 YSLEER.

The gene calls are TRBV20-1 and TRBJ1-1, with a weak D call TRBD1 (5 bases). V was clipped by 6 bases and J by 1 base, with 12 bases between them. The germline V gene encodes CDR1 DFQATT and CDR2 SNEGSKA (reference sequence). This CDR3 comprises 13 residues. CDR3 protein: CSAPGTQNTEAFF. CDR3 DNA sequence: TGCAGTGCCCCTGGGACCCAGAACACTGAAGCTTTCTTT.

This clonotype was observed a handful of times. In DNA form, the CDR3 reads TGCAGCGTTGAAGACCAGACGGGCCGCTGGAGCTCCTACAATGAGCAGTTCTTC. Translating gives CSVEDQTGRWSSYNEQFF. The chain couples TRBV29-1 to TRBJ2-1, with D hard to call. With 0 bases removed from V and 0 bases from J, the gap between germline ends came to 18 bases. The CDR3 contains 18 residues. Germline V gene sequence: CDR1 SQVTM, CDR2 ANQGSEA.

This sequence joins TRBV6-5 and TRBJ2-7; unclear D gene. The CDR3 extends over 14 amino acids. V was clipped by 0 bases and J by 5 bases, with 11 bases between them. In germline, CDR1 is MNHEY, CDR2 SVGAGI. The CDR3 reads CASSYSKIAHEQYF. The CDR3 DNA is TGTGCCAGCAGTTACTCGAAGATAGCCCACGAGCAGTACTTC.

The chain has TRBV6-5 and TRBJ1-4; D gene ambiguous. CDR3 length equals 13 residues. From germline, CDR1 is MNHEY and CDR2 SVGAGI. V was cut by 6 bases and J by 7 bases, with 12 bases left in between. In DNA, the CDR3 is TGTGCCAGCAGCCTATCTTCCGGTGAAAAACTGTTTTTT. This codes for CASSLSSGEKLFF.

The V and J genes are TRBV5-5 and TRBJ2-3; no clear D. The germline V gene has CDR1 SGHKS and CDR2 YYEKEE (reference sequence). This CDR3 comprises 13 residues. The V and J ends lost 2 bases and 11 bases respectively, with 15 bases between them. CDR3 sequence: CASSFYLDPLQYF. CDR3 coding DNA: TGTGCCAGCAGCTTCTATTTAGACCCTCTGCAGTATTTT.

This clonotype occurred a few times. The chain links TRBV20-1 to TRBJ2-3; D remains unclear. V lost 5 bases and J 2 bases, leaving 17 bases between the germline ends. The CDR3 has 15 amino acids. In germline, CDR1 is DFQATT, CDR2 SNEGSKA (reference sequence). DNA of the CDR3: TGCAGTGCTCCTCCTAGAACCTCGTCCACAGATACGCAGTATTTT. Translation: CSAPPRTSSTDTQYF.

This clonotype was detected a few times. The rearrangement links TRBV29-1 to TRBJ2-5, with unresolved D. CDR1 SQVTM and CDR2 ANQGSEA come from the germline V gene. The CDR3 is made up of 12 amino acids. V lost 1 base, J lost 5 bases, and 8 bases lay in between. The CDR3 region is CSVEVRQETQYF. The CDR3 DNA reads as TGCAGCGTTGAAGTACGGCAGGAGACCCAGTACTTC.

This clonotype has more than one count but fewer than ten. The J gene is TRBJ2-6, the V gene TRBV6-1; D may be TRBD1 (5 bases). The V gene's germline CDR1 is MNHNS and CDR2 SASEGT. Between the trimmed V and J ends, which lost 4 bases and 0 bases, there was a span of 22 bases. The CDR3 covers 20 residues. The CDR3 protein is CASSGQRQGWVISGANVLTF. The DNA of the CDR3 is TGTGCCAGCAGTGGACAAAGGCAGGGATGGGTCATCTCTGGGGCCAACGTCCTGACTTTC.

This clonotype was seen only a few times. Here the CDR3 reads CASSLTRDRDGSYGYTF. The CDR3 DNA is TGTGCCAGCAGCTTAACCCGGGACAGGGATGGTAGCTATGGCTACACCTTC. The chain carries TRBV7-8 and TRBJ1-2, with TRBD1 identical over 9 bases. This CDR3 comprises 17 residues. The junction had 11 bases not matched to a gene; V was cut back by 2 bases and J by 4 bases. Germline CDR1 is SGHVS and CDR2 is FQNEAQ.

V gene TRBV12-3 or TRBV12-4 combines with J gene TRBJ2-5; TRBD1 might be the D (5 bases). The J call may be mistaken, given a closer DNA end match to TRBJ2-7. The CDR3 consists of 13 residues. CDR3 in DNA: TGTGCCAGCAGTTTATATGACAGCTACGAGCAGTACTTC. Translated, it gives CASSLYDSYEQYF.

This clonotype was detected a few times. The V and J genes are TRBV13 and TRBJ2-7; 8 nucleotides match TRBD1. The V and J ends lost 5 bases and 5 bases, in that order; junction bases with no gene match: 8. Germline-derived CDR1 and CDR2 are PRHDT and FYEKMQ (reference sequence). CDR3 length equals 14 residues. The CDR3 DNA reads as TGTGCCAGCAGCCTCTTCCAGGGGGCTGACGAGCAGTACTTC. It yields the protein CASSLFQGADEQYF.

This clonotype was detected only once. V usage is TRBV20-1 and J usage is TRBJ2-3, with TRBD1 identical over 8 bases. This CDR3 comprises 15 residues. The germline V gene has CDR1 DFQATT and CDR2 SNEGSKA (reference sequence). V dropped 3 bases and J dropped 2; count of bases not matched to a gene: 7. The CDR3 nucleotides are TGCAGTGCTAGGCCCCCAGGGGGCATCACAGATACGCAGTATTTT. As protein: CSARPPGGITDTQYF.

The chain has TRBV5-1 and TRBJ1-4; 9 nucleotides agree with TRBD1. Losses at the gene ends were 4 bases for V and 2 bases for J; bases not matched to a gene: 3. This CDR3 spans 15 amino acids. CDR1 and CDR2 (germline): SGHRS, YFSETQ. This chain's CDR3 is CASSPQGATNEKLFF. CDR3 coding DNA: TGCGCCAGCAGCCCACAGGGGGCCACTAATGAAAAACTGTTTTTT.

The genes are TRBV12-5 and TRBJ2-7; TRBD1 aligns across 7 bases. This CDR3 has 15 amino acids. CDR1 is LGHNT, CDR2 FRNRAP, per germline. J lost 3 bases, V lost 5 bases, and 10 bases had no gene match. The CDR3 DNA reads TGTGCTAGTGGTATGGGACAGCATTTTGACTACGAGCAGTACTTC. Protein: CASGMGQHFDYEQYF. The full variable domain, in which reference TRBV12-5 and TRBJ2-7 provide the parts outside the CDR3, is DARVTQTPRHKVTEMGQEVTMRCQPILGHNTVFWYRQTMMQGLELLAYFRNRAPLDDSGMPKDRFSAEMPDATLATLKIQPSEPRDSAVYFCASGMGQHFDYEQYFGPGTRLTVT.

The rearrangement joins TRBV4-2 to TRBJ1-2, with no clear D. Germline assignment: CDR1 LGHNA and CDR2 YNFKEQ. V gave up 0 bases and J gave up 7 bases, with 18 bases separating them. CDR3 size: 16 residues. In nucleotides, the CDR3 is TGTGCCAGCAGCCAAGATTCGCGAGGCTTTAATGGTGGCTACACCTTC. It yields the protein CASSQDSRGFNGGYTF.

In its sample, this clonotype was seen many times. The chain links TRBV7-2 to TRBJ2-7, with TRBD2 identical over 9 bases. This CDR3 is 13 amino acids long. V lost 5 bases to trimming and J lost 7 bases; unmatched junction nucleotides: 6. The germline V gene encodes CDR1 SGHTA and CDR2 FQGNSA. CDR3 amino acids: CASSLGLAREQYF. CDR3 nucleotide sequence: TGTGCCAGCAGCCTTGGACTAGCGAGAGAGCAGTACTTC.

This clonotype was detected only a few times. This chain links TRBV28 with TRBJ2-1, with a weak D call TRBD2 (5 bases). The V gene lost 4 bases and the J gene lost 5 bases, with 18 bases spanning the gap. In germline, CDR1 is MDHEN, CDR2 SYDVKM. The CDR3 is made up of 16 amino acids. The CDR3 protein is CASSSSGLPRDNEQFF. In DNA form, the CDR3 reads TGTGCCAGCAGTTCGAGCGGCCTACCGAGGGACAATGAGCAGTTCTTC.

This clonotype was counted ten times or more. V and J are TRBV29-1 and TRBJ2-5; the D gene could be TRBD1 or TRBD2 (5 bases each). V was cut by 7 bases and J by 6 bases, with 15 bases left in between. CDR3 size: 12 residues. Germline V gene sequence: CDR1 SQVTM, CDR2 ANQGSEA. The CDR3 region is CSAPEGTKTQYF. The CDR3 region has the DNA TGCAGCGCCCCGGAAGGGACGAAGACCCAGTACTTC.

The table lists this clonotype with a few counts. The V and J genes are TRBV7-2 and TRBJ2-1; 8 nucleotides align to TRBD2. Germline-derived CDR1 and CDR2 are SGHTA and FQGNSA. Trimming at V came to 5 bases and at J to 4 bases, leaving 7 bases not matched to a gene. The CDR3 is made up of 15 amino acids. CDR3 coding DNA: TGTGCCAGCAGCATCAGCGGGGGCCCATACAATGAGCAGTTCTTC. Translated: CASSISGGPYNEQFF. The entire variable domain, with the rest obtained from reference TRBV7-2 and TRBJ2-1, is as follows: GAGVSQSPSNKVTEKGKDVELRCDPISGHTALYWYRQSLGQGLEFLIYFQGNSAPDKSGLPSDRFSAERTGGSVSTLTIQRTQQEDSAVYLCASSISGGPYNEQFFGPGTRLTVL.

The CDR3 DNA sequence: TGTGCCAGCAGCTTAGCGGGCGGCGGGGGGGCCTGGGAGACCCAGTACTTC. Protein: CASSLAGGGGAWETQYF. The chain joins TRBV7-8 to TRBJ2-5; 9 bases fit TRBD2. J lost 5 bases, V lost 0 bases, and 10 bases had no gene match. The germline CDR1 and CDR2 sequences are SGHVS and FQNEAQ. This CDR3 has 17 residues.

The chain uses TRBV29-1 and TRBJ2-5, with a tentative D call TRBD2 (5 bases). The end of the DNA is better explained by TRBJ2-7, so the J call may be wrong. CDR1 is SQVTM and CDR2 is ANQGSEA in the germline V gene. CDR3 length: 12 residues. CDR3 region: CSVGGSGIEQYF. The CDR3, as DNA: TGCAGCGTTGGAGGGTCCGGAATCGAGCAGTACTTC.